This T cell receptor (beta chain) was sequenced for a study of cytomegalovirus exposure and HLA in healthy donors. In regard to this clone: Its antigen is unidentified.

Germline V gene sequence: CDR1 MNHNS, CDR2 SASEGT. V lost 5 bases, J lost 11 bases, and 13 bases lay in between. The CDR3 is 12 amino acids. 13 Jbeta primers and 60 Vbeta primers were used for the PCR. Repertoires were generated with immunoSEQ multiplex PCR, while TCRdb's copy carries only in-frame clones and drops some. This table holds around 64,000 clones, about 70% found once. Whole-study results and caveats: Later analysis demonstrated an association between a missense DCLRE1C variant and TCR beta V- and J-gene trimming. A later analysis appeared to link common viral pathogens to several of the most significant clusters. Later analysis showed most CMV-associated TCR beta chains appearing HLA-restricted.

This sequence originates from a woman in her 30s in good health and CMV-seropositive. The rearrangement joins TRBV6-1 to TRBJ2-1, with D perhaps matching TRBD1 (6 bases). Sequencing input: PBMCs. The CDR3, as DNA: TGTGCCAGCAGTCTTCGACAGGCCAAGCAGTTCTTC. Translated: CASSLRQAKQFF.